The 6 T cell receptor beta chains listed next were all sequenced from one sample in a study of shared clonotypes between healthy human individuals. Naive CD8 cells comprised CD45RO-negative, CCR7-positively selected cells, excluding terminally differentiated effector memory CD45RA+ cells. Using immunoSEQ multiplex PCR, the repertoire was profiled, and TCRdb retains in-frame clones only, with some absent. Of 2 million to 2.5 million clones in the sample, roughly 91% were seen once. The specimen was naive CD8+ T cells from PBMCs. The receptors here all came from a man younger than 35 in good health. Some clones in this sample may be carry-over from other donors' samples.

The V call is TRBV9, the J call TRBJ2-5; 9 bases align to TRBD1. There are 16 residues in the CDR3. Germline V gives CDR1 SGDLS, CDR2 YYNGEE. V trimming: 4 bases; J trimming: 5 bases; junction bases outside the gene matches: 12. For the CDR3, the DNA is TGTGCCAGCAGCCCCCAGACAGGGGGGGGAAAGGAGACCCAGTACTTC. Translating gives CASSPQTGGGKETQYF.

The rearrangement joins TRBV4-1 to TRBJ2-1, with 14 bases identical to TRBD2. Trimming took 5 bases from V and 9 from J; bases not matched to a gene: 6. Germline assignment: CDR1 MGHRA and CDR2 YSYEKL. The length of the CDR3 is 15 residues. CDR3 residues: CASSGGTSGSREQFF. CDR3 DNA sequence: TGCGCCAGCAGCGGCGGGACTAGCGGGAGCCGTGAGCAGTTCTTC.

This sequence joins TRBV27 and TRBJ2-7, with D possibly being TRBD1 or TRBD2 (5 bases each). Between the trimmed V and J ends, which lost 3 bases and 0 bases, there was a span of 9 bases. There are 14 residues in the CDR3. Germline V gives CDR1 MNHEY, CDR2 SMNVEV (reference sequence). The CDR3, as DNA: TGTGCCAGCAGTTTCAACGGGGCCTCCTACGAGCAGTACTTC. Amino acid sequence: CASSFNGASYEQYF.

The rearrangement links TRBV6-1 to TRBJ2-7; D perhaps matches TRBD2 (6 bases). The V and J ends lost 9 bases and 4 bases respectively, with 16 bases between them. CDR3 length equals 13 residues. CDR1 and CDR2 (germline): MNHNS, SASEGT. The DNA of the CDR3 is TGTGCCAGTGGGACGGGAGTTCTTTACGAGCAGTACTTC. Encoded protein: CASGTGVLYEQYF.

The J gene is TRBJ2-7, the V gene TRBV27; TRBD1 matches 7 bases. This CDR3 contains 15 residues. V shed 0 bases and J 7 bases; nucleotides not matched to a gene: 9. From germline, CDR1 is MNHEY and CDR2 SMNVEV (reference sequence). CDR3: CASSLSQGLRWEQYF. In nucleotides, the CDR3 is TGTGCCAGCAGTTTATCACAGGGGCTACGATGGGAGCAGTACTTC.

Points on this clone: The same CDR3 is also encoded by other DNA sequences in this sample. The chain uses TRBV5-1 and TRBJ2-7, with D unresolved. V dropped 4 bases and J dropped 4 bases, with 6 bases sitting between them. Germline values: CDR1 SGHRS, CDR2 YFSETQ. The CDR3 extends over 11 amino acids. The CDR3 spells CASSTTYEQYF. As DNA, the CDR3 is TGCGCCAGCAGCACAACGTACGAGCAGTACTTC.